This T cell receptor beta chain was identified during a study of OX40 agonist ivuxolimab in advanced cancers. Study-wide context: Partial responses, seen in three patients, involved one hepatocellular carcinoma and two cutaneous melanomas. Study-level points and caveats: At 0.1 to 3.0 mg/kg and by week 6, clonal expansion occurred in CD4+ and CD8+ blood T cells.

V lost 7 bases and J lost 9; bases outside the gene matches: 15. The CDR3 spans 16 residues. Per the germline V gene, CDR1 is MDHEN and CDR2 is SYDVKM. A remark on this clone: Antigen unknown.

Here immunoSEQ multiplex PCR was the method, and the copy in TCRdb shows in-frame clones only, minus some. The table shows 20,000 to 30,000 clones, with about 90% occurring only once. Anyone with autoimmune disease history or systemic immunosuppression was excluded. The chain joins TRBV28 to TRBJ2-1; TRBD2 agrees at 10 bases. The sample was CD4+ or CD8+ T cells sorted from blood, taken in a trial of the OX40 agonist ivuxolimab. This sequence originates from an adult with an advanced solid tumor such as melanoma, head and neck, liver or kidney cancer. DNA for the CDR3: TGTGCCAGCAAAGCCGGACTAGCGGTAAGAGAAAGTGAGCAGTTCTTC. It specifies CASKAGLAVRESEQFF.